One and the same sample provided the 18 T cell receptor beta chains below, sequenced in a study of T cells in Graves' hyperthyroidism and ophthalmopathy. TCR beta CDR3 sequences were amplified from RNA transcripts. Carried out on the TCR CDR3, a first-round RT-PCR used the HTBI primer set. TCRdb redid the calling of the multiplex PCR reads with MiXCR, one entry per CDR3 protein. The sample holds a few hundred thousand distinct CDR3 sequences, roughly 15% seen once. Input material: blood. The receptors stem from a woman aged 35 to 49 with Graves' ophthalmopathy.

The V and J genes are TRBV7-9 and TRBJ2-5, with TRBD2 identical over 10 bases. This CDR3 comprises 16 residues. Germline-derived CDR1 and CDR2 are SEHNR and FQNEAQ (reference sequence). The J segment lost 5 bases and the V segment lost 5 bases, leaving 11 bases of the junction unmatched. DNA for the CDR3: TGTGCCAGCAGCGGATTCAGCGGGGGGGCCGGGGAGACCCAGTACTTC. It yields the protein CASSGFSGGAGETQYF.

In its sample, this clonotype was seen a few times. The chain joins TRBV18 to TRBJ1-4; D may be TRBD1 (5 bases). The CDR3 sequence is 16 residues long. Trimming shortened V by 3 bases and J by 0 bases, and 11 bases separated the two germline ends. The germline gives CDR1 KGHSH, CDR2 LQKENI. CDR3 residues: CASSPGTGATNEKLFF. The CDR3 bases are TGTGCCAGCTCACCTGGAACGGGGGCAACTAATGAAAAACTGTTTTTT.

The chain carries TRBV29-1 and TRBJ2-5, with 8 bases aligning to TRBD2. The length of the CDR3 is 15 residues. CDR1 is SQVTM and CDR2 is ANQGSEA in the germline V gene. J was trimmed by 2 bases and V by 5 bases; bases with no gene match: 10. CDR3 nucleotides: TGCAGCGTTTATTCGGGACTAGGGTTTCAAGAGACCCAGTACTTC. Protein product: CSVYSGLGFQETQYF.

A remark on this clonotype: A much more abundant neighbour one base away suggests this may be a read error. This sequence joins TRBV3-1 and TRBJ1-4; D is undetermined. Germline lookup yields CDR1 LGHDT and CDR2 YNNKEL (reference sequence). CDR3 size: 14 residues. The DNA for the CDR3 is TGTGCCAGCAGCCAAGTCGGTACTAATGAAAAACCGTTTTTT. The encoded protein is CASSQVGTNEKPFF.

On this clonotype: Possible read error: a much larger clone is one base away. V is TRBV20-1 and J is TRBJ2-7, with TRBD1 identical over 7 bases. This CDR3 region has 14 residues. CDR1 is DFQATT and CDR2 is SNEGSKA in the germline V gene (reference sequence). The CDR3 DNA is TGCGGTGCTCGACCCGCCGACAGGGACTACGAGCAGTACTTC. Its protein is CGARPADRDYEQYF.

The chain has TRBV20-1 and TRBJ1-6, with D hard to call. This CDR3 comprises 15 residues. V was trimmed by 0 bases and J by 5 bases, leaving 11 bases between them. Germline-derived CDR1 and CDR2 are DFQATT and SNEGSKA (reference sequence). CDR3 coding DNA: TGCAGTGCTAGAGATAGGGCAGCGCATAATTCACCCCTCCACTTT. Protein product: CSARDRAAHNSPLHF.

The rearrangement links TRBV7-9 to TRBJ2-1; 12 bases match TRBD2. After removal of 2 bases from V and 8 bases from J, the junction contained 7 bases not matched to a gene. CDR3 length: 16 residues. CDR1 SEHNR and CDR2 FQNEAQ come from the germline V gene (reference sequence). The CDR3 DNA is TGTGCCAGCAGCTTACCCCTAGCGGGAGGGCCCGATGAGCAGTTCTTC. As protein: CASSLPLAGGPDEQFF.

This clonotype has only a few counts. The genes are TRBV7-9 and TRBJ1-6, with 7 nucleotides matching TRBD1. Trimming cost V 6 bases and J 7 bases; bases outside gene matches: 9. The CDR3 loop spans 15 amino acids. Looked up from germline, CDR1 is SEHNR and CDR2 is FQNEAQ (reference sequence). The CDR3 here is CASRSGDSFNSPLHF. The CDR3, as DNA: TGTGCCAGCAGGTCGGGGGACAGCTTCAATTCACCCCTCCACTTT.

Ten or more counts support this clonotype. The V call is TRBV18, the J call TRBJ1-5; 9 bases match TRBD1. This CDR3 is built from 15 residues. V was pared by 3 bases and J by 7 bases, with 7 bases of the junction left unmatched. CDR1 and CDR2 from the germline V gene are KGHSH and LQKENI. CDR3 DNA: TGTGCCAGCTCACCTATGGACAGGGGCGGGCAGCCCCAGCATTTT. Translation: CASSPMDRGGQPQHF.

This clonotype was seen ten or more times. The rearrangement uses TRBV5-1 and TRBJ2-3; 10 nucleotides match TRBD2. This CDR3 is built from 16 residues. The germline V gene encodes CDR1 SGHRS and CDR2 YFSETQ. The J segment lost 2 bases and the V segment lost 1 base, leaving 4 bases of the junction unmatched. The DNA of the CDR3 is TGCGCCAGCAGCTTGTCCACTAGCGGGGACACAGATACGCAGTATTTT. Amino acids: CASSLSTSGDTDTQYF.

The chain is built from TRBV6-1 and TRBJ2-2; no clear D. CDR1 and CDR2 (germline): MNHNS, SASEGT. This CDR3 has 13 residues. With 7 bases removed from V and 0 bases from J, the gap between germline ends came to 6 bases. CDR3 protein: CASMVPNTGELFF. CDR3 in DNA: TGTGCCAGCATGGTGCCGAACACCGGGGAGCTGTTTTTT.

DNA for the CDR3: TGCAGCGTTTCTCAGGGGTCGGGCAAGCCCCAGCATTTT. Translated: CSVSQGSGKPQHF. The chain carries TRBV29-1 and TRBJ1-5; possible D gene TRBD1, 6 bases. This CDR3 contains 13 residues. V lost 5 bases, J lost 8 bases, and 16 bases lay in between. Germline CDR1 and CDR2: SQVTM and ANQGSEA.

Many counts were recorded for this clonotype. The chain employs TRBV5-1 and TRBJ2-7; the D is unclear. The CDR3 has 12 amino acids. The germline gives CDR1 SGHRS, CDR2 YFSETQ. V gave up 0 bases and J gave up 4 bases, with 5 bases separating them. The CDR3 spells CASSLDQYEQYF. The DNA for the CDR3 is TGCGCCAGCAGCTTGGATCAGTACGAGCAGTACTTC.

This clonotype has ten or more counts. This chain links TRBV18 with TRBJ1-1; TRBD1 agrees at 7 bases. The CDR3 extends over 15 amino acids. Trimming removed 3 bases from V and 5 bases from J; junction bases left unmatched: 9. Germline V gene data show CDR1 as KGHSH and CDR2 as LQKENI. The CDR3 sequence: CASSPQTGKKTEAFF. The CDR3 coding sequence is TGTGCCAGCTCACCGCAGACAGGGAAGAAGACTGAAGCTTTCTTT.

The chain uses TRBV6-1 and TRBJ2-3; 9 bases map to TRBD2. CDR1 is MNHNS, CDR2 SASEGT, per germline. This CDR3 is 16 amino acids long. Losses at the gene ends were 3 bases for V and 0 bases for J; bases not matched to a gene: 4. The CDR3 sequence: CASSDGAGGSTDTQYF. The CDR3 DNA reads TGTGCCAGCAGTGATGGGGCGGGGGGGAGCACAGATACGCAGTATTTT.

The chain uses TRBV29-1 and TRBJ2-7; TRBD1 aligns across 8 bases. This CDR3 contains 15 residues. The germline V gene encodes CDR1 SQVTM and CDR2 ANQGSEA. The J segment lost 4 bases and the V segment lost 2 bases, leaving 10 bases of the junction unmatched. The CDR3: CSVEQLNRGSYEQYF. The CDR3 DNA reads TGCAGCGTTGAACAGTTGAACAGGGGGTCATACGAGCAGTACTTC.

This clonotype came up a few times. The genes are TRBV4-1 and TRBJ2-2; TRBD2 matches 13 bases. The V gene end was trimmed by 0 bases and the J gene end by 2 bases; junction bases not matched to a gene: 6. This CDR3 has 19 amino acids. The germline CDR1 and CDR2 sequences are MGHRA and YSYEKL. DNA for the CDR3: TGCGCCAGCAGCCAAGATCGAACTAGCGGGAGGGCCAACACCGGGGAGCTGTTTTTT. Translating it yields CASSQDRTSGRANTGELFF.

This rearrangement joins TRBV6-2 or TRBV6-3 to TRBJ1-1; D remains ambiguous. Deletions cut 5 bases from V and 4 bases from J, with 14 bases between. The CDR3 has 14 amino acids. Germline lookup yields CDR1 MNHEY and CDR2 SVGEGT. The CDR3: CASSPQELFTEAFF. The CDR3 DNA is TGTGCCAGCAGTCCTCAGGAATTGTTCACTGAAGCTTTCTTT.